The T cell receptor beta chain described here comes from a study of spatial heterogeneity in lung cancer. Study-level background: Unique TCR and UMI combinations averaged more than ten appearances each in raw reads.

Every individual TCR cDNA molecule carried its own unique molecular identifier, which allowed correction of PCR and sequencing errors. TCRdb re-called the 5' RACE reads through MiXCR, storing one row per CDR3 protein. The sample yields 8,000 or so distinct CDR3 sequences, 4.5% to 6% seen once. Germline V gene sequence: CDR1 LNHDA, CDR2 SQIVND (reference sequence). V dropped 6 bases and J dropped 0 bases, with 0 bases sitting between them. The CDR3 length is 12 residues. Study outcomes and limitations: Higher tumor mutation counts went along with higher counts of expanded intratumoral alpha and beta TCRs.

The sample's time point: sample taken at primary tumor resection. Whole RNA came from tumor, nontumor lung or frozen PBMC and was sequenced without being sorted. This clonotype has at least ten counts. Antigen specificity is unknown. J is TRBJ2-6 and V is TRBV19; D call uncertain. This receptor was obtained from a male donor with early-stage non-small cell lung cancer. Sequencing used lung tumor tissue, obtained at surgery. The CDR3 region has the DNA TGTGCCAGTAGCTCTGGGGCCAACGTCCTGACTTTC. Translation gives CASSSGANVLTF.